Presented here are 18 T cell receptor beta chains from one specimen sequenced in a study of blood T cell repertoires in COVID-19. Clones were sequenced by immunoSEQ multiplex PCR, and TCRdb holds only the in-frame ones, with some missing. Among 40,000 to 50,000 clones, around 90% were seen once, and the ten largest hold around 3.7%. Source material: peripheral blood. Receptor source: a human donor in a cohort sampled during active COVID-19.

The V and J genes are TRBV15 and TRBJ1-4; 9 bases are shared with TRBD1. Losses at the gene ends were 1 base for V and 6 bases for J; bases not matched to a gene: 3. The CDR3 contains 15 residues. Per the germline V gene, CDR1 is LNHNV and CDR2 is YYDKDF (reference sequence). CDR3 DNA: TGTGCCACCAGCAGAGGCACAGGGGGCTATGAAAAACTGTTTTTT. It is translated as CATSRGTGGYEKLFF.

V gene TRBV24-1 combines with J gene TRBJ1-1; 10 bases agree with TRBD1. J gave up 11 bases and V 0 bases, and 11 bases lay outside the gene matches. The CDR3 runs to 16 residues. Germline V gene lookup returns CDR1 KGHDR and CDR2 SFDVKD. The CDR3 DNA sequence: TGTGCCACCAGTGATTTGAGGGGACAGGGGACTCGGAATGCTTTCTTT. It yields the protein CATSDLRGQGTRNAFF.

This clone was counted between two and nine times. The chain recombines TRBV12-3 or TRBV12-4 with TRBJ2-1; D remains unclear. This CDR3 has 12 residues. Trimming took 8 bases from V and 6 from J, leaving 11 bases between them. The CDR3 bases are TGTGCCAGCGGTTCAGTGTCCAATGAGCAGTTCTTC. As protein: CASGSVSNEQFF.

The rearrangement links TRBV5-6 to TRBJ1-5, with a possible D match to TRBD1 (5 bases). The length of the CDR3 is 15 residues. Germline V CDR1 and CDR2: SGHDT, YYEEEE. The V gene lost 4 bases and the J gene lost 5 bases, with 16 bases spanning the gap. CDR3 loop: CASSKTGKADQPQHF. The DNA for the CDR3 is TGTGCCAGCAGCAAAACAGGAAAGGCAGATCAGCCCCAGCATTTT.

This clone was seen more than once but under ten times. This chain uses TRBV3-1 (or the pseudogene TRBV3-2) with TRBJ2-1; D is perhaps TRBD2 (6 bases). The germline V gene has CDR1 LGHDT and CDR2 YNNKEL (reference sequence). Trimming stripped 2 bases from V and 3 bases from J, with 14 bases between. The CDR3 runs to 16 residues. CDR3 DNA sequence: TGTGCCAGCAGCCAATACCGCGGGATCTTCTACAATGAGCAGTTCTTC. Translating gives CASSQYRGIFYNEQFF.

The genes are TRBV7-8 and TRBJ1-2; TRBD1 might be the D (5 bases). CDR1 is SGHVS and CDR2 is FQNEAQ in the germline V gene. Trimming left V 4 bases short and J 6 bases short, with 18 bases between. This CDR3 is 15 amino acids long. The CDR3 loop reads CASSSYRELGDGYTF. The DNA of the CDR3 is TGTGCCAGCAGCTCATACCGGGAGTTAGGGGATGGCTACACCTTC.

This clone was counted only a few times. The J gene is TRBJ2-7, the V gene TRBV19; D remains unclear. V shed 3 bases and J shed 0 bases, with 9 bases lying between them. This CDR3 is 14 amino acids long. Germline loops: CDR1 LNHDA, CDR2 SQIVND (reference sequence). CDR3 coding DNA: TGTGCCAGTAGTATTGTCGCGAGCTCCTACGAGCAGTACGTC. It encodes CASSIVASSYEQYV.

This chain joins TRBV10-3 and TRBJ1-1; D call uncertain. Germline values: CDR1 ENHRY, CDR2 SYGVKD. The CDR3 runs 15 residues. Trimming stripped 4 bases from V and 1 base from J, with 13 bases between. In nucleotides, the CDR3 is TGTGCCATCAGTGGCGGGTACTCAGAGAACACTGAAGCTTTCTTT. As protein: CAISGGYSENTEAFF.

The rearrangement joins TRBV27 to TRBJ2-1; 16 bases map to TRBD2. This CDR3 contains 17 residues. Looked up from germline, CDR1 is MNHEY and CDR2 is SMNVEV (reference sequence). J lost 4 bases, V lost 2 bases, and 2 bases had no gene match. The CDR3 loop reads CASSLGTSGRAYNEQFF. DNA of the CDR3: TGTGCCAGCAGTTTAGGGACTAGCGGGAGGGCGTACAATGAGCAGTTCTTC.

The chain recombines TRBV5-1 with TRBJ2-5; TRBD1 aligns across 11 bases. The junction had 6 bases not matched to a gene; V was cut back by 0 bases and J by 2 bases. CDR1 SGHRS and CDR2 YFSETQ come from the germline V gene. The CDR3 contains 17 residues. CDR3 sequence: CASSLGGTGGEQETQYF. In nucleotides, the CDR3 is TGCGCCAGCAGCTTGGGCGGGACAGGGGGAGAGCAAGAGACCCAGTACTTC. Full variable domain (remainder filled in from reference TRBV5-1 and TRBJ2-5): KAGVTQTPRYLIKTRGQQVTLSCSPISGHRSVSWYQQTPGQGLQFLFEYFSETQRNKGNFPGRFSGRQFSNSRSEMNVSTLELGDSALYLCASSLGGTGGEQETQYFGPGTRLLVL.

V is TRBV12-5 and J is TRBJ2-7, with 9 bases lining up with TRBD2. The V and J ends lost 3 bases and 3 bases, in that order; junction bases with no gene match: 12. CDR1 and CDR2 from the germline V gene are LGHNT and FRNRAP. This CDR3 region has 17 residues. The CDR3 region is CASGFGTPSGRNYEQYV. CDR3 sequence (DNA): TGTGCTAGTGGTTTTGGTACCCCCAGCGGGAGGAACTACGAGCAGTACGTC.

This clone was counted once. The chain links TRBV4-1 to TRBJ2-3; 7 bases fit TRBD1. The CDR3 totals 15 residues. Germline V gives CDR1 MGHRA, CDR2 YSYEKL. Trimming cost V 4 bases and J 2 bases; bases outside gene matches: 6. CDR3 nucleotide sequence: TGCGCCAGCAGCCCGGTAGGGGGCCTCACAGATACGCAGTATTTT. Encoded protein: CASSPVGGLTDTQYF.

The chain carries TRBV2 and TRBJ2-1; D possibly corresponds to TRBD2 (5 bases). The CDR3 runs 13 residues. V gave up 6 bases and J gave up 4 bases, with 10 bases separating them. The V gene's germline CDR1 is SNHLY and CDR2 FYNNEI. CDR3 nucleotide sequence: TGTGCCAGCAGGGACTCCCTGTACAATGAGCAGTTCTTC. The encoded protein is CASRDSLYNEQFF.

The chain couples TRBV7-2 to TRBJ2-7; 7 nucleotides line up with TRBD2. Germline V gives CDR1 SGHTA, CDR2 FQGNSA. The J segment lost 4 bases and the V segment lost 8 bases, leaving 5 bases of the junction unmatched. CDR3 length equals 12 residues. This CDR3 reads CASGTGGYEQYF. The DNA for the CDR3 is TGTGCCAGCGGGACGGGGGGATACGAGCAGTACTTC.

V is TRBV5-1 and J is TRBJ1-2; 12 positions match TRBD1. Germline trimming cut 0 bases from V and 6 bases from J; bases unmatched to any gene: 6. The length of the CDR3 is 16 residues. CDR1 is SGHRS and CDR2 is YFSETQ in the germline V gene. The CDR3 reads CASSLGRGQGADGYTF. Written as DNA, the CDR3 is TGCGCCAGCAGCTTGGGGAGGGGACAGGGGGCTGATGGCTACACCTTC.

The gene calls are TRBV19 and TRBJ1-2; weak D call: TRBD1 (6 bases). The V and J ends lost 6 bases and 0 bases respectively, with 14 bases between them. The CDR3 contains 15 residues. From germline, CDR1 is LNHDA and CDR2 SQIVND (reference sequence). CDR3: CASSLLDSSNYGYTF. The DNA for the CDR3 is TGTGCCAGTAGCCTCTTGGACAGCTCTAACTATGGCTACACCTTC.

The chain is built from TRBV27 and TRBJ2-7; D is possibly TRBD1 (6 bases). Germline V gives CDR1 MNHEY, CDR2 SMNVEV (reference sequence). V lost 3 bases and J lost 3, with 30 bases in between. The CDR3 loop spans 20 amino acids. CDR3 region: CASSFFVRQGRVKSLYEQYV. Here the CDR3 DNA reads TGTGCCAGCAGTTTTTTCGTGCGGCAGGGGCGGGTCAAAAGCCTCTACGAGCAGTACGTC.

V gene TRBV19 combines with J gene TRBJ1-5; D possibly corresponds to TRBD1 (6 bases). CDR3 size: 15 residues. The V gene lost 3 bases and the J gene lost 4 bases, with 13 bases spanning the gap. CDR1 and CDR2 from the germline V gene are LNHDA and SQIVND (reference sequence). The CDR3 reads CASSIGGARNQPQHF. CDR3 nucleotide sequence: TGTGCCAGTAGTATCGGGGGGGCGCGAAATCAGCCCCAGCATTTT. Complete variable domain (other parts from reference TRBV19 and TRBJ1-5): DGGITQSPKYLFRKEGQNVTLSCEQNLNHDAMYWYRQDPGQGLRLIYYSQIVNDFQKGDIAEGYSVSREKKESFPLTVTSAQKNPTAFYLCASSIGGARNQPQHFGDGTRLSIL.